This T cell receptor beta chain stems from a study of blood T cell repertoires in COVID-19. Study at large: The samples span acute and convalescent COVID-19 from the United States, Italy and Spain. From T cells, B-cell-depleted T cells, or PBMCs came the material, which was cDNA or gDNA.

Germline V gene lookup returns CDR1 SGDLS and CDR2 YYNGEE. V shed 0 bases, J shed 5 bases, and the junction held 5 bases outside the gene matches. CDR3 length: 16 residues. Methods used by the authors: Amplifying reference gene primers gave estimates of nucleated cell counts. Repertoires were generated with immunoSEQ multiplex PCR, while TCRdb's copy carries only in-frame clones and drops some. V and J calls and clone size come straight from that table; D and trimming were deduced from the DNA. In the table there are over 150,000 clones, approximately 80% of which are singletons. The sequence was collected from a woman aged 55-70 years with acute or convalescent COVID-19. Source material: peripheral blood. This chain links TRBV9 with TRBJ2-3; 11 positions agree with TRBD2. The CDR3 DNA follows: TGTGCCAGCAGCGTAGCTACTAGCGGGGGACTAGATACGCAGTATTTT. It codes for CASSVATSGGLDTQYF.